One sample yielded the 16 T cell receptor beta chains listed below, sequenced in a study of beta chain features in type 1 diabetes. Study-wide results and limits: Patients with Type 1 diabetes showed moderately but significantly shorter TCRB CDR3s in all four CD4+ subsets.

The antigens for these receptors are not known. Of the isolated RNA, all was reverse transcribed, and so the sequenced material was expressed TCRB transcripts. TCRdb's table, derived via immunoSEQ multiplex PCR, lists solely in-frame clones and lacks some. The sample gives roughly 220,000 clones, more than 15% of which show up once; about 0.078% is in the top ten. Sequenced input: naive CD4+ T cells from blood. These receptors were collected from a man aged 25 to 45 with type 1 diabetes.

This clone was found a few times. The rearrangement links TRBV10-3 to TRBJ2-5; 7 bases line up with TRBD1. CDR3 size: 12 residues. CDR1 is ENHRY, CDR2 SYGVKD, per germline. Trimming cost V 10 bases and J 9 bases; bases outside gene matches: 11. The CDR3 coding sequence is TGTGCCACCGGGACAGATAGTTTGGCCCAGTACTTC. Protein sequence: CATGTDSLAQYF.

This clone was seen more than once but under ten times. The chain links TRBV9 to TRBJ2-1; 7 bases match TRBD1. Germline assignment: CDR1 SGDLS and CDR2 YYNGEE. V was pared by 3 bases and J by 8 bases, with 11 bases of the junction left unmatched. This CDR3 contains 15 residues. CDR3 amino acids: CASSARQGSNHEQFF. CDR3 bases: TGTGCCAGCAGCGCCCGACAGGGCTCAAACCATGAGCAGTTCTTC. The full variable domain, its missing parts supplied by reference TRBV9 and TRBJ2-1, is DSGVTQTPKHLITATGQRVTLRCSPRSGDLSVYWYQQSLDQGLQFLIQYYNGEERAKGNILERFSAQQFPDLHSELNLSSLELGDSALYFCASSARQGSNHEQFFGPGTRLTVL.

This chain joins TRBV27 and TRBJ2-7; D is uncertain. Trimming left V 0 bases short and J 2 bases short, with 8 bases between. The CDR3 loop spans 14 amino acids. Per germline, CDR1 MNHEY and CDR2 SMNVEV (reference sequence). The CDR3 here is CASSLSRFTYEQYF. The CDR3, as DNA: TGTGCCAGCAGTTTATCCCGGTTCACCTACGAGCAGTACTTC.

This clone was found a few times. CDR3 region: CASSQPTGAGNTIYF. The CDR3 DNA reads as TGCGCCAGCAGCCAACCTACAGGGGCGGGAAACACCATATATTTT. V usage is TRBV4-1 and J usage is TRBJ1-3; 7 positions agree with TRBD1. Germline V lookup: CDR1 MGHRA, CDR2 YSYEKL. With 2 bases clipped from V and 4 bases from J, the junction kept 5 bases outside the gene matches. This CDR3 region has 15 residues.

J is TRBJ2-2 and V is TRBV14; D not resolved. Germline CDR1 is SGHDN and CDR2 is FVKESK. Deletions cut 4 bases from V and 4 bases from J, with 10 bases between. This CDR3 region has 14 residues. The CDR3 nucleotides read TGTGCCAGCAGCCTCCAATCTATCACCGGGGAGCTGTTTTTT. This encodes CASSLQSITGELFF. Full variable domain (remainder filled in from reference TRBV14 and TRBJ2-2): EAGVTQFPSHSVIEKGQTVTLRCDPISGHDNLYWYRRVMGKEIKFLLHFVKESKQDESGMPNNRFLAERTGGTYSTLKVQPAELEDSGVYFCASSLQSITGELFFGEGSRLTVL.

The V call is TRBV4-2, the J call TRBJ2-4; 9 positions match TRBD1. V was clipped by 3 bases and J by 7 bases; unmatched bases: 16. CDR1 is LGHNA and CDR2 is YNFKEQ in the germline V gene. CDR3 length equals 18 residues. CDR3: CASSQSSSGQGKGNIQYF. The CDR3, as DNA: TGTGCCAGCAGCCAGAGTTCCTCGGGACAGGGAAAAGGGAACATTCAGTACTTC.

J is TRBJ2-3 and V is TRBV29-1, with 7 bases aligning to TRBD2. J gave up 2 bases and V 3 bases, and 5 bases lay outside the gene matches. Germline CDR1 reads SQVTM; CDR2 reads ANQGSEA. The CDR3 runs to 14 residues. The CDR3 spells CSVEVQRDTDTQYF. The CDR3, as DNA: TGCAGCGTTGAGGTGCAGCGGGACACAGATACGCAGTATTTT.

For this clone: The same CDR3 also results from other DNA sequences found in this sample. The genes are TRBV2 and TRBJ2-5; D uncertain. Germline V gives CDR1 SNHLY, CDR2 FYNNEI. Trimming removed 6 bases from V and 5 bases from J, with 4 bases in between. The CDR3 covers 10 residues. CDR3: CASRGETQYF. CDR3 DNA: TGTGCCAGCAGGGGGGAGACCCAGTACTTC.

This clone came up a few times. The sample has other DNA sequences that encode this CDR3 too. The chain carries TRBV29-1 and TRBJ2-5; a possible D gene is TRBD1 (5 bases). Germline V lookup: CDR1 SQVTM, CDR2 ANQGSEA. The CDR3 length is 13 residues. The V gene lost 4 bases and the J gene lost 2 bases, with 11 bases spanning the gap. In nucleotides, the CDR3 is TGCAGCGTTGGCAGGGTTTTACAAGAGACCCAGTACTTC. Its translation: CSVGRVLQETQYF.

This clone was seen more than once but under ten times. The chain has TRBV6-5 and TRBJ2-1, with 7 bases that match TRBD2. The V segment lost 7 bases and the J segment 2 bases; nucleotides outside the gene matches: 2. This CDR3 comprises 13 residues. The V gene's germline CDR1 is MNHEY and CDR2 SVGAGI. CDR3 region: CASTRGAYNEQFF. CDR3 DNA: TGTGCCAGCACCCGGGGGGCCTACAATGAGCAGTTCTTC.

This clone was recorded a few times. The CDR3 nucleotides read TGTGCCAGCAGCCCAACGGGGAGTGAGGGCTATGGCTACACCTTC. This encodes CASSPTGSEGYGYTF. The V gene is TRBV9, the J gene TRBJ1-2; D is ambiguous. Trimming took 4 bases from V and 4 from J, leaving 17 bases between them. The CDR3 is 15 amino acids. CDR1 and CDR2 from the germline V gene are SGDLS and YYNGEE.

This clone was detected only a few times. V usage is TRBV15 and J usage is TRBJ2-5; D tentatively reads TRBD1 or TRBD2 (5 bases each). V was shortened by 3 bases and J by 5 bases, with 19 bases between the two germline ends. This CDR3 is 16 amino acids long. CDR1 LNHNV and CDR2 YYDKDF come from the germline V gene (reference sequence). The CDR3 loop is CATSSYRDLRTETQYF. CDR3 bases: TGTGCCACCAGCAGTTACCGGGACCTAAGGACCGAGACCCAGTACTTC.

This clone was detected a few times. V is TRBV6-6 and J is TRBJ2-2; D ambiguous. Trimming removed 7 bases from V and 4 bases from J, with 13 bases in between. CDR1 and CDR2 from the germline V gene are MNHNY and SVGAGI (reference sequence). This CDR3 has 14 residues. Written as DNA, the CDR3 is TGTGCCAGCATGAAAGGCGGAATCACCGGGGAGCTGTTTTTT. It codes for CASMKGGITGELFF.

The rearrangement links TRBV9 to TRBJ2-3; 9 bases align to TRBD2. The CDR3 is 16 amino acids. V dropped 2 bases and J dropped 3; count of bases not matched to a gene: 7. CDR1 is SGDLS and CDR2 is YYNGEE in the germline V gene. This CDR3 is CASSVSSGMVTDTQYF. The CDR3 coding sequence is TGTGCCAGCAGCGTCTCTAGCGGGATGGTTACAGATACGCAGTATTTT. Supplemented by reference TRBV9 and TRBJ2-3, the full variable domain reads DSGVTQTPKHLITATGQRVTLRCSPRSGDLSVYWYQQSLDQGLQFLIQYYNGEERAKGNILERFSAQQFPDLHSELNLSSLELGDSALYFCASSVSSGMVTDTQYFGPGTRLTVL.

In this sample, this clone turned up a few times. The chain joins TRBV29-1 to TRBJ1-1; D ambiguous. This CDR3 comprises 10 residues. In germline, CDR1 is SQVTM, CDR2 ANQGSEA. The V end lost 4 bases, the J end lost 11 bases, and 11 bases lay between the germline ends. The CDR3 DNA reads TGCAGCGTTGTTGGCTTGCGGGCTTTCTTT. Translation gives CSVVGLRAFF. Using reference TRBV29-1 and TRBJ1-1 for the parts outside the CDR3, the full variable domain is SAVISQKPSRDICQRGTSLTIQCQVDSQVTMMFWYRQQPGQSLTLIATANQGSEATYESGFVIDKFPISRPNLTFSTLTVSNMSPEDSSIYLCSVVGLRAFFGQGTRLTVV.

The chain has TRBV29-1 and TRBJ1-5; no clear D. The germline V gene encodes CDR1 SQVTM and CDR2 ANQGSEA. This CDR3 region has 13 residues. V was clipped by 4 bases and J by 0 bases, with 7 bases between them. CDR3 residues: CSVGYSSNQPQHF. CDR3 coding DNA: TGCAGCGTTGGATACAGTAGCAATCAGCCCCAGCATTTT.